These T cell receptor beta chains were read from a single sample in a study of T-cell memory formation after mild COVID-19. TCRdb re-derived calls from the 5' RACE reads in MiXCR, one entry per CDR3 protein. The repertoire includes roughly 160,000 distinct CDR3 sequences, 10% to 15% of them detected once, and approximately 3.4% sits in the top ten. Sequencing was done on a sample of PBMCs or a T cell subset sorted from them (not recorded which). The receptor source for this set is a young man who had mild COVID-19 (a few samples of this study predate the infection). Cell type and time point are not known. The CDR3 runs from the conserved cysteine through the conserved F or W. The D gene is left open where the match is weak. The size of a clone is reported for some rows only, either as once, few or many, or as a class for expanded clones.

j_gene: TRBJ2-1; abundance: NA; v_gene: TRBV20-1; d_gene: NA; CDR3aa: CSASRGSLRYNEQFF; CDR3nt: TGCAGTGCTTCGAGGGGCAGCCTACGATACAATGAGCAGTTCTTC
j_gene: TRBJ2-5; abundance: NA; v_gene: TRBV27; d_gene: TRBD2; CDR3aa: CASSLLSGGGETQYF; CDR3nt: TGTGCCAGCAGTCTCCTTAGCGGGGGAGGGGAGACCCAGTACTTC
j_gene: TRBJ2-5; abundance: NA; v_gene: TRBV20-1; d_gene: TRBD2; CDR3aa: CSPIAGGHETQYF; CDR3nt: TGCAGTCCGATAGCGGGGGGGCACGAGACCCAGTACTTC
j_gene: TRBJ2-1; abundance: few; v_gene: TRBV24-1; d_gene: NA; CDR3aa: CATSDPYNEQFF; CDR3nt: TGTGCCACCAGTGACCCGTACAATGAGCAGTTCTTC
j_gene: TRBJ2-3; abundance: few; v_gene: TRBV5-6; d_gene: TRBD1; CDR3aa: CASSRLVPRGRRDTQYF; CDR3nt: TGTGCCAGCAGCCGTCTCGTTCCGAGGGGGCGGAGAGATACGCAGTATTTT
j_gene: TRBJ2-5; abundance: NA; v_gene: TRBV7-2; d_gene: NA; CDR3aa: CASSLPGGGYGTQYF; CDR3nt: TGTGCCAGCAGCTTACCAGGAGGAGGGTATGGGACCCAGTACTTC
j_gene: TRBJ1-1; abundance: NA; v_gene: TRBV19; d_gene: NA; CDR3aa: CASRSGTSTEAFF; CDR3nt: TGTGCCAGTCGATCCGGGACGAGTACTGAAGCTTTCTTT
j_gene: TRBJ2-1; abundance: few; v_gene: TRBV5-4; d_gene: NA; CDR3aa: CASSLVDRDNEQFF; CDR3nt: TGTGCCAGCAGCTTGGTTGACAGAGATAATGAGCAGTTCTTC
j_gene: TRBJ1-2; abundance: NA; v_gene: TRBV6-1; d_gene: NA; CDR3aa: CASIGDNSQGYTF; CDR3nt: TGTGCCAGCATAGGGGACAACTCACAAGGCTACACCTTC
j_gene: TRBJ2-5; abundance: few; v_gene: TRBV7-2; d_gene: NA; CDR3aa: CASNLSGEETQYF; CDR3nt: TGTGCCAGCAACTTATCAGGGGAGGAGACCCAGTACTTC
j_gene: TRBJ2-4; abundance: NA; v_gene: TRBV10-3; d_gene: TRBD1; CDR3aa: CAISETGEVQYF; CDR3nt: TGTGCCATCAGTGAAACAGGGGAAGTTCAGTACTTC
j_gene: TRBJ1-4; abundance: NA; v_gene: TRBV7-9; d_gene: TRBD1; CDR3aa: CASTRTGEEKLFF; CDR3nt: TGTGCCAGCACCCGGACAGGGGAAGAAAAACTGTTTTTT
j_gene: TRBJ1-1; abundance: few; v_gene: TRBV29-1; d_gene: NA; CDR3aa: CSVRGNTEAFF; CDR3nt: TGCAGCGTTAGGGGGAACACTGAAGCTTTCTTT